The subject of this entry is one TCR beta chain. Its antigen is unknown. This sample stems from a study of T cell responses to AZD1222 COVID-19 vaccine. Study findings and constraints: Mapped onto spike, vaccine-associated CD4 TCRs spanned it and were dominant at 160-218 and 743-854.

Data came from immunoSEQ multiplex PCR; TCRdb stores just in-frame clones and leaves some out. The data hold roughly 120,000 clones, with roughly nine tenths observed a single time. Trimming stripped 5 bases from V and 4 bases from J, with 16 bases between. This CDR3 is 15 amino acids long. Per the germline V gene, CDR1 is SGHTS and CDR2 is YDEGEE. This sequence originates from an adult who received the AZD1222 COVID-19 vaccine. The sample in question was peripheral blood, obtained 28 days after the second AZD1222 dose. The chain uses TRBV5-8 and TRBJ2-1, with D tentatively TRBD1 (5 bases). In DNA form, the CDR3 reads TGTGCCAGCAGTTCACCAGTTGGGGCGTACAATGAGCAGTTCTTC. Amino acid sequence: CASSSPVGAYNEQFF. Based on the CDR3 plus reference TRBV5-8 and TRBJ2-1, the full variable domain is EAGVTQSPTHLIKTRGQQATLRCSPISGHTSVYWYQQALGLGLQFLLWYDEGEERNRGNFPPRFSGRQFPNYSSELNVNALELEDSALYLCASSSPVGAYNEQFFGPGTRLTVL.